This T cell receptor (beta chain) was recorded in a study of response to subunit inactivated influenza vaccine. This clonotype was seen more than once but under ten times. What it binds is unknown. Germline CDR1 SNHLY, CDR2 FYNNEI. The V end lost 3 bases, the J end lost 4 bases, and 18 bases lay between the germline ends. CDR3 length: 16 amino acids. A single record per CDR3 protein comes from TCRdb applying MiXCR to the RT-PCR reads. The sample contains some 640,000 distinct CDR3 sequences, approximately 15% of which appear only once. Findings and caveats of the study: Authors suggested few new T cells are recruited by each seasonal influenza vaccination.

The chain recombines TRBV2 with TRBJ2-5, with D maybe TRBD2 (5 bases). Source: PBMCs from blood, taken less than 15 days before vaccination. This receptor was taken from a man in his forties or fifties who received an inactivated influenza vaccine. CDR3 sequence (DNA): TGTGCCAGCAGTGAGCCCAGCGGCTCTATTTTAGAGACCCAGTACTTC. Protein: CASSEPSGSILETQYF.